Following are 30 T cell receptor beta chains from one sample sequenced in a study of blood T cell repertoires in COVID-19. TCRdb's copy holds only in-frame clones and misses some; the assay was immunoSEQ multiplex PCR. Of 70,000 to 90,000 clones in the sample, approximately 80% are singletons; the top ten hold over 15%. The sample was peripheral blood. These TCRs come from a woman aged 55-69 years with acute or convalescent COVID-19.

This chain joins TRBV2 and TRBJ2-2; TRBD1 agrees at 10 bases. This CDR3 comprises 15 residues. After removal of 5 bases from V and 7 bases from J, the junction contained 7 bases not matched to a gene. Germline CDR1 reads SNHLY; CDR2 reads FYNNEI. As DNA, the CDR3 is TGTGCCAGCAGTTTGGACAGGGGGTCCGGCGGGGAGCTGTTTTTT. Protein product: CASSLDRGSGGELFF.

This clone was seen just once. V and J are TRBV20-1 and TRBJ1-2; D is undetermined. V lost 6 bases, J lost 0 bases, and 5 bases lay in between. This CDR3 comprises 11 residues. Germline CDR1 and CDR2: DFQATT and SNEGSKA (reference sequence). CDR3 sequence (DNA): TGCAGTGCCAGGACTAACTATGGCTACACCTTC. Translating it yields CSARTNYGYTF.

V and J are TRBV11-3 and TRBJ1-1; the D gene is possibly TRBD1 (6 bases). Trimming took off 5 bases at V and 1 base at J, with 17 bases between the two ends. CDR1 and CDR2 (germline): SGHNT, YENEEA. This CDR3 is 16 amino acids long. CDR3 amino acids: CASSPPGQRRNTEAFF. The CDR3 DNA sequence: TGTGCCAGCAGCCCCCCGGGACAAAGGCGGAACACTGAAGCTTTCTTT.

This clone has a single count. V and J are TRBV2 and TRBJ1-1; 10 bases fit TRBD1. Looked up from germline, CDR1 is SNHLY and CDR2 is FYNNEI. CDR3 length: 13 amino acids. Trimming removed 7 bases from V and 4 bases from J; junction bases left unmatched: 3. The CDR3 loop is CASIRQGATEAFF. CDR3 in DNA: TGTGCCAGCATCCGACAGGGGGCCACTGAAGCTTTCTTT.

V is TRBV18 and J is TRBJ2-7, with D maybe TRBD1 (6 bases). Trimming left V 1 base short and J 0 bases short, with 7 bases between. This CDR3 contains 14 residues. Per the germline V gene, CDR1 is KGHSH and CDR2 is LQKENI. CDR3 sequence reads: CASSPRTVSYEQYF. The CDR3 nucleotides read TGTGCCAGCTCACCACGGACAGTCTCCTACGAGCAGTACTTC.

CDR3 sequence: CASSLEASGPYEQYV. In nucleotides, the CDR3 is TGCGCCAGCAGCTTGGAGGCTAGCGGCCCCTACGAGCAGTACGTC. The chain joins TRBV5-1 to TRBJ2-7; 7 bases are shared with TRBD2. From germline, CDR1 is SGHRS and CDR2 YFSETQ. V lost 0 bases to trimming and J lost 2 bases; unmatched junction nucleotides: 5. The CDR3 consists of 15 residues.

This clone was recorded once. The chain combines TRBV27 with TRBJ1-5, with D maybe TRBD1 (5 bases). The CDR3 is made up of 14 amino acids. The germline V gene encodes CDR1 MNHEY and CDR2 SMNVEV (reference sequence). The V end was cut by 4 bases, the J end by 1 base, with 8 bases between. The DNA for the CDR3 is TGTGCCAGCAGTTGGGGCGACAGCAATCAGCCCCAGCATTTT. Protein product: CASSWGDSNQPQHF.

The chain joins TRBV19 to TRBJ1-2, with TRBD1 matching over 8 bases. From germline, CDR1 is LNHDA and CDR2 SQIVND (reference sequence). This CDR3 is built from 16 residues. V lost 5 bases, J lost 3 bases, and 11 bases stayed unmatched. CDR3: CASSAQPPDRDYGYTF. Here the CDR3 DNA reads TGTGCCAGTAGTGCACAGCCCCCGGACAGGGACTATGGCTACACCTTC. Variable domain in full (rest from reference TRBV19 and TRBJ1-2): DGGITQSPKYLFRKEGQNVTLSCEQNLNHDAMYWYRQDPGQGLRLIYYSQIVNDFQKGDIAEGYSVSREKKESFPLTVTSAQKNPTAFYLCASSAQPPDRDYGYTFGSGTRLTVV.

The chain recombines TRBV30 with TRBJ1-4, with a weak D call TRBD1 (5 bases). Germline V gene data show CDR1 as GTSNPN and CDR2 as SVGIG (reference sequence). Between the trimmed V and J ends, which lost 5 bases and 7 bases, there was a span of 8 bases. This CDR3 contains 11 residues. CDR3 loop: CAWGGGEKLFF. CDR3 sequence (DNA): TGTGCCTGGGGGGGAGGTGAAAAACTGTTTTTT.

CDR3 DNA sequence: TGTGCCAGCAGCGATGCATTCGGACAGGGAGAGACCCAGTACTTC. The encoded protein is CASSDAFGQGETQYF. The rearrangement uses TRBV7-9 and TRBJ2-5, with 8 bases aligning to TRBD1. The CDR3 runs 15 residues. J was trimmed by 4 bases and V by 5 bases; bases with no gene match: 9. Germline V lookup: CDR1 SEHNR, CDR2 FQNEAQ (reference sequence).

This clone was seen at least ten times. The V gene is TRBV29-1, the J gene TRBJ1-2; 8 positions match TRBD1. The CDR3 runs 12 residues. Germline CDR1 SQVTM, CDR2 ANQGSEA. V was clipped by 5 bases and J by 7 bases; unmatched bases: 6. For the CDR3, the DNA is TGCAGCGTTTTTGTGACAGGGGTTGGCTACACCTTC. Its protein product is CSVFVTGVGYTF.

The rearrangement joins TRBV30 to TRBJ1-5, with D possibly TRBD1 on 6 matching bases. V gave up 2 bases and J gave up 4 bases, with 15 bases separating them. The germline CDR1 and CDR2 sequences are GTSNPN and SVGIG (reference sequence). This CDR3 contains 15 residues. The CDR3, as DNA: TGTGCCTGGAGTCGAGGACAGTCTATTAATCAGCCCCAGCATTTT. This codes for CAWSRGQSINQPQHF.

This CDR3 is CASSQGQTGGNQPQHF. CDR3 DNA sequence: TGTGCCAGCAGCCAAGGACAGACAGGGGGCAATCAGCCCCAGCATTTT. This chain joins TRBV3-1 (or the pseudogene TRBV3-2) and TRBJ1-5; 8 bases match TRBD1. CDR3 length: 16 amino acids. CDR1 and CDR2 (germline): LGHDT, YNNKEL (reference sequence). V gave up 1 base and J gave up 2 bases; unmatched junction bases: 4.

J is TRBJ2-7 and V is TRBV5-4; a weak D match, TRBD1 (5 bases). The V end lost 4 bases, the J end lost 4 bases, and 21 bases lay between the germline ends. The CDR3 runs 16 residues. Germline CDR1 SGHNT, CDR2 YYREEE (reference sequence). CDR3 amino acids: CASSTPDILRRYEQYF. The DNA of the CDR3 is TGTGCCAGCAGCACCCCGGACATTCTTCGTAGGTACGAGCAGTACTTC.

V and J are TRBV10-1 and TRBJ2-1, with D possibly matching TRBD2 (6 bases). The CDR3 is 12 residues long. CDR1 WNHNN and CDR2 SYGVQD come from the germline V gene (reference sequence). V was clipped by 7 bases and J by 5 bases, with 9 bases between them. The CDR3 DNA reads TGCGCCAGCAACGGGGGAAACAATGAGCAGTTCTTC. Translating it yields CASNGGNNEQFF.

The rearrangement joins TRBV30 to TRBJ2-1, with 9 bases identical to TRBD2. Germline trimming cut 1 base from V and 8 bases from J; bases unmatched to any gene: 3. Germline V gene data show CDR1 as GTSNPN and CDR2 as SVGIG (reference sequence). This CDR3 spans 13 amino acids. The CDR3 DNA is TGTGCCTGGAGTGGCGGGGGGGCCGATGAGCAGTTCTTC. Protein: CAWSGGGADEQFF.

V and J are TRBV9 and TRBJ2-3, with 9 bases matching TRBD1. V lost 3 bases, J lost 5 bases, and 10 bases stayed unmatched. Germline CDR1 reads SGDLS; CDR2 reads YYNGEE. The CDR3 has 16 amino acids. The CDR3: CASSAPGTGKGDTQYF. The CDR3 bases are TGTGCCAGCAGCGCTCCCGGGACAGGGAAGGGAGATACGCAGTATTTT.

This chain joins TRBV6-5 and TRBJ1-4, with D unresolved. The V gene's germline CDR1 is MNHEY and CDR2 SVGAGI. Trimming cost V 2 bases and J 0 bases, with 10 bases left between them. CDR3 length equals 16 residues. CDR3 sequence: CASSYLTGSTNEKLFF. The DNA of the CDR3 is TGTGCCAGCAGTTACCTGACGGGGTCAACTAATGAAAAACTGTTTTTT.

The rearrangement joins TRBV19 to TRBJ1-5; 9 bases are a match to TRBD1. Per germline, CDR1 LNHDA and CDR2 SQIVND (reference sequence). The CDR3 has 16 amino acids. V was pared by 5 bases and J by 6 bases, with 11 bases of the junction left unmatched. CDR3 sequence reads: CASSLLSTGGGQPQHF. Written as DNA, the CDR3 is TGTGCCAGTAGTCTCCTCTCGACAGGGGGAGGTCAGCCCCAGCATTTT.

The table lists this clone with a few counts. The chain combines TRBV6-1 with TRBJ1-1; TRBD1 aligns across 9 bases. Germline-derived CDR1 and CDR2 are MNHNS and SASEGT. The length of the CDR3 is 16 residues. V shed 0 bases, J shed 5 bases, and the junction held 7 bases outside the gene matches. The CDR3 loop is CASSEAEGQGRTEAFF. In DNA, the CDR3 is TGTGCCAGCAGTGAAGCTGAAGGACAGGGGAGGACTGAAGCTTTCTTT.

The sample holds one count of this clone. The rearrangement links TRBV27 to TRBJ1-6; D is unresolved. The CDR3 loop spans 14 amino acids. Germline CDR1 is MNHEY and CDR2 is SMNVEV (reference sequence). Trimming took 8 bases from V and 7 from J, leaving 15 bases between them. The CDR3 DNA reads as TGTGCCAGCGGCCCTTTGCACGGGAATTCACCCCTCCACTTT. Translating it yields CASGPLHGNSPLHF.

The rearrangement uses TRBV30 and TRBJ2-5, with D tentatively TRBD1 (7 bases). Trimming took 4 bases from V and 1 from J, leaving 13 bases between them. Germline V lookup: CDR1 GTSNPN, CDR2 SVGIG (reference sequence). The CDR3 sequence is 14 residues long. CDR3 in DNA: TGTGCCTGGACCGGGGGACAGCCCCAAGAGACCCAGTACTTC. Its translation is CAWTGGQPQETQYF.

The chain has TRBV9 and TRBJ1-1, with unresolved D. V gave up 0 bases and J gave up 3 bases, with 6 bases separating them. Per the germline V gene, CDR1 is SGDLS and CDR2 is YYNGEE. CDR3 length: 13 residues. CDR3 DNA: TGTGCCAGCAGCGTAGGGCTAGACACTGAAGCTTTCTTT. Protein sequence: CASSVGLDTEAFF.

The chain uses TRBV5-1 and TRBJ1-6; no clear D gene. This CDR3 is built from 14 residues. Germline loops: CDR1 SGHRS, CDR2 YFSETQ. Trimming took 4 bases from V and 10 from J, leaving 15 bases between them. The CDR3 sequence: CASSPDPGGSPLHF. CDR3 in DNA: TGCGCCAGCAGCCCTGACCCGGGTGGGTCACCCCTCCACTTT.

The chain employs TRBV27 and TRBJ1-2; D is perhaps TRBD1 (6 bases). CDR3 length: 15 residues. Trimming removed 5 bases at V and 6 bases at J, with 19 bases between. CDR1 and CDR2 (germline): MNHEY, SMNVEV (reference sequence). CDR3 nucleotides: TGTGCCAGCAGTAGATTAGGGGGTGGGGATAATGGCTACACCTTC. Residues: CASSRLGGGDNGYTF.

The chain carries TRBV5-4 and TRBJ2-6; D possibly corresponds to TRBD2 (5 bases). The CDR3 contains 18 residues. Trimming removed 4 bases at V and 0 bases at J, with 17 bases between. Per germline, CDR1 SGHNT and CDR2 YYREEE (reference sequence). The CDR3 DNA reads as TGTGCCAGCAGCCAACCGAGACAAGGGAGCTCTGGGGCCAACGTCCTGACTTTC. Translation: CASSQPRQGSSGANVLTF.

The CDR3 loop reads CASRDRVYTGELFF. Written as DNA, the CDR3 is TGCGCCAGCAGGGACAGGGTGTACACCGGGGAGCTGTTTTTT. The gene calls are TRBV23-1 and TRBJ2-2; 8 positions match TRBD1. TRBV23-1 is an ORF, and what it does is uncertain. V shed 6 bases, J shed 3 bases, and the junction held 3 bases outside the gene matches. This CDR3 is 14 amino acids long.

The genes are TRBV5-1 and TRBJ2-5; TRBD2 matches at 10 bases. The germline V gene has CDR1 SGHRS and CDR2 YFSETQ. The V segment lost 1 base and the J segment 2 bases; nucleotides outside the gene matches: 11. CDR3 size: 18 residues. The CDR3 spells CASSLRRVAGGEQETQYF. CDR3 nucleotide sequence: TGCGCCAGCAGCTTGAGAAGGGTAGCGGGGGGCGAGCAAGAGACCCAGTACTTC.

In DNA form, the CDR3 reads TGTGCCAGCAGCGCGATGCTAGCGGGGGGGGCCAAAAACATTCAGTACTTC. Its translation is CASSAMLAGGAKNIQYF. The gene calls are TRBV5-4 and TRBJ2-4, with 12 bases that match TRBD2. With V trimmed by 4 bases and J by 1 base, 6 bases remained unmatched. Germline assignment: CDR1 SGHNT and CDR2 YYREEE (reference sequence). The CDR3 totals 17 residues.

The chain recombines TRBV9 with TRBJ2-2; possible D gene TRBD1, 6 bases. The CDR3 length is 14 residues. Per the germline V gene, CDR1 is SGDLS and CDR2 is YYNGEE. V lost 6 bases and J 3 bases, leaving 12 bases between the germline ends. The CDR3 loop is CASTLGGYTGELFF. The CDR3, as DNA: TGTGCCAGCACCCTAGGGGGATACACCGGGGAGCTGTTTTTT.